These 26 T cell receptor beta chains were sequenced from one sample in a study of Ad26.COV2.S vaccination and SARS-CoV-2 variants. The method was immunoSEQ multiplex PCR; TCRdb's version includes in-frame clones alone and lacks a portion of them. Of about 480,000 clones in the sample, 87% were seen once. Sample treatment: approximately 18 received Ad26.COV2.S at low or high dose, single or two shots; about 5 received placebo; per-sample allocation not given. Sampling took place 63 days after the first vaccine or placebo injection. The starting material was peripheral blood, obtained in a trial of Ad26.COV2.S vaccine versus placebo. These receptors were obtained from a person between 18 and 65 years old who received the Ad26.COV2.S COVID-19 vaccine or a placebo.

This chain uses TRBV6-1 with TRBJ1-3, with unresolved D. Trimming stripped 1 base from V and 0 bases from J, with 22 bases between. This CDR3 has 20 amino acids. CDR1 is MNHNS, CDR2 SASEGT, per germline. The CDR3: CASSEVTTTYRKSSGNTIYF. The DNA of the CDR3 is TGTGCCAGCAGTGAAGTTACCACAACTTACCGGAAGAGCTCTGGAAACACCATATATTTT.

CDR3 region: CATTGFTNNEQYF. The CDR3 DNA reads as TGTGCCACCACGGGCTTCACGAATAACGAGCAGTACTTC. The rearrangement joins TRBV6-5 to TRBJ2-7; D unclear. Germline values: CDR1 MNHEY, CDR2 SVGAGI. V dropped 10 bases and J dropped 5 bases, with 18 bases sitting between them. The CDR3 runs 13 residues.

Concerning this clone itself: Other DNA sequences within the sample encode an identical CDR3. The chain couples TRBV6-2 or TRBV6-3 to TRBJ2-7, with D perhaps TRBD2 (6 bases). From germline, CDR1 is MNHEY and CDR2 SVGEGT. The length of the CDR3 is 13 residues. The V end was cut by 6 bases, the J end by 2 bases, with 11 bases between. The CDR3: CASSGTGPYEQYF. The CDR3 DNA reads TGTGCCAGCAGCGGGACTGGACCCTACGAGCAGTACTTC.

The chain carries TRBV27 and TRBJ2-5; D is possibly TRBD1 (6 bases). CDR3 length equals 13 residues. Trimming removed 6 bases from V and 3 bases from J, with 11 bases in between. Germline-derived CDR1 and CDR2 are MNHEY and SMNVEV (reference sequence). CDR3 in amino acids: CASRLQGEETQYF. The CDR3, as DNA: TGTGCCAGCAGGCTACAGGGTGAAGAGACCCAGTACTTC.

This chain connects TRBV28 to TRBJ2-7; possibly TRBD1 for D (5 bases). The CDR3 sequence is 15 residues long. CDR1 MDHEN and CDR2 SYDVKM come from the germline V gene. V lost 5 bases and J lost 0, with 14 bases in between. In nucleotides, the CDR3 is TGTGCCAGCAGTCCGCTGTGGGGCTCCTCCTACGAGCAGTACTTC. It codes for CASSPLWGSSYEQYF.

V is TRBV6-2 or TRBV6-3 and J is TRBJ2-2; D gene unclear. Germline CDR1 and CDR2: MNHEY and SVGEGT. V lost 5 bases to trimming and J lost 3 bases, with 7 bases between them. This CDR3 is 13 amino acids long. CDR3 sequence: CASSNRDTGELFF. The CDR3 DNA follows: TGTGCCAGCAGTAACCGGGACACCGGGGAGCTGTTTTTT.

The chain carries TRBV7-2 and TRBJ1-2, with D tentatively TRBD1 (6 bases). There are 13 residues in the CDR3. Trimming removed 5 bases from V and 8 bases from J, with 15 bases in between. Germline CDR1 and CDR2: SGHTA and FQGNSA. The CDR3 sequence: CASSPRRGAGYTF. CDR3 nucleotides: TGTGCCAGCAGCCCTCGGAGGGGGGCCGGCTACACCTTC.

This chain connects TRBV27 to TRBJ1-5; D is perhaps TRBD1 (5 bases). Trimming left V 8 bases short and J 7 bases short, with 18 bases between. Germline loops: CDR1 MNHEY, CDR2 SMNVEV (reference sequence). The CDR3 has 14 residues. The CDR3 protein is CASGAGARGQPQHF. DNA of the CDR3: TGTGCCAGCGGGGCGGGCGCGCGAGGGCAGCCCCAGCATTTT.

The V and J genes are TRBV25-1 and TRBJ1-1; D is unresolved. Trimming cost V 4 bases and J 6 bases, with 3 bases left between them. The length of the CDR3 is 10 residues. Germline-derived CDR1 and CDR2 are MGHDK and SYGVNS. The CDR3 spells CASSGSEAFF. In DNA, the CDR3 is TGTGCCAGCAGTGGATCTGAAGCTTTCTTT.

The chain is built from TRBV3-1 (or the pseudogene TRBV3-2) and TRBJ1-4; D gene unclear. This CDR3 has 17 residues. V gave up 0 bases and J gave up 3 bases, with 14 bases separating them. Germline V CDR1 and CDR2: LGHDT, YNNKEL (reference sequence). Written as DNA, the CDR3 is TGTGCCAGCAGCCAAGATGACACCTCGAACGCTAATGAAAAACTGTTTTTT. Its translation is CASSQDDTSNANEKLFF.

This clone was seen only once. The genes are TRBV19 and TRBJ2-7, with 8 bases identical to TRBD1. The CDR3 has 14 residues. The junction had 3 bases not matched to a gene; V was cut back by 5 bases and J by 0 bases. Looked up from germline, CDR1 is LNHDA and CDR2 is SQIVND (reference sequence). For the CDR3, the DNA is TGTGCCAGTAGTGGACAGGGTGTCTCCTACGAGCAGTACTTC. This sequence encodes CASSGQGVSYEQYF.

J is TRBJ2-5 and V is TRBV7-9; unclear D gene. This CDR3 comprises 13 residues. Germline V CDR1 and CDR2: SEHNR, FQNEAQ (reference sequence). Trimming removed 7 bases at V and 4 bases at J, with 13 bases between. Here the CDR3 DNA reads TGTGCCAGCACCCTAGGTGACGGAGAGACCCAGTACTTC. This codes for CASTLGDGETQYF.

The rearrangement links TRBV4-3 to TRBJ1-2; D gene ambiguous. The germline V gene encodes CDR1 LGHNA and CDR2 YSLEER. Between the trimmed V and J ends, which lost 0 bases and 3 bases, there was a span of 11 bases. The CDR3 is 15 residues long. Written as DNA, the CDR3 is TGCGCCAGCAGCCAAGATAAGGTTTCACACTATGGCTACACCTTC. Translating gives CASSQDKVSHYGYTF.

The chain couples TRBV28 to TRBJ1-3; 7 nucleotides match TRBD1. Losses at the gene ends were 10 bases for V and 4 bases for J; bases not matched to a gene: 19. The CDR3 runs to 17 residues. Germline CDR1 is MDHEN and CDR2 is SYDVKM. In DNA, the CDR3 is TGTGCCACCGAGCAGCGTTGGGCTACAGGGGCGGGAAACACCATATATTTT. Protein: CATEQRWATGAGNTIYF.

The genes are TRBV28 and TRBJ1-4; 7 nucleotides agree with TRBD1. V gave up 5 bases and J gave up 6 bases; unmatched junction bases: 6. Germline V lookup: CDR1 MDHEN, CDR2 SYDVKM. CDR3 length: 14 residues. The CDR3 spells CASSPTGAHEKLFF. The CDR3 nucleotides are TGTGCCAGCAGTCCTACAGGGGCTCATGAAAAACTGTTTTTT.

This sequence joins TRBV28 and TRBJ2-6; possibly TRBD2 for D (6 bases). V gave up 3 bases and J gave up 1 base, with 13 bases separating them. The CDR3 has 17 amino acids. Germline V gives CDR1 MDHEN, CDR2 SYDVKM. This CDR3 reads CASSFGGITSGANVLTF. The CDR3 DNA is TGTGCCAGCAGTTTCGGCGGGATCACGTCTGGGGCCAACGTCCTGACTTTC.

The chain carries TRBV28 and TRBJ2-3, with D possibly TRBD2 on 6 matching bases. Germline assignment: CDR1 MDHEN and CDR2 SYDVKM. V was trimmed by 1 base and J by 8 bases, leaving 13 bases between them. This CDR3 contains 14 residues. The DNA for the CDR3 is TGTGCCAGCAGTTTATCGAGCGCCGGGGGTACGCAGTATTTT. Protein sequence: CASSLSSAGGTQYF. Complete variable domain (other parts from reference TRBV28 and TRBJ2-3): DVKVTQSSRYLVKRTGEKVFLECVQDMDHENMFWYRQDPGLGLRLIYFSYDVKMKEKGDIPEGYSVSREKKERFSLILESASTNQTSMYLCASSLSSAGGTQYFGPGTRLTVL.

This clone was counted ten times or more. CDR3 nucleotide sequence: TGTGCCAGCAGTCCGTCGGGAGTCTCTGCTAACTATGGCTACACCTTC. Translated: CASSPSGVSANYGYTF. The gene calls are TRBV28 and TRBJ1-2; D gene uncertain. Germline V gene lookup returns CDR1 MDHEN and CDR2 SYDVKM. This CDR3 is 16 amino acids long. V was shortened by 5 bases and J by 0 bases, with 16 bases between the two germline ends.

This clone has just a few counts. The gene calls are TRBV7-8 and TRBJ2-3; D is undetermined. Trimming removed 3 bases from V and 6 bases from J, with 13 bases in between. Germline lookup yields CDR1 SGHVS and CDR2 FQNEAQ. The CDR3 is 14 amino acids. The CDR3 nucleotides read TGTGCCAGCAGCTTTGCCGCAAAAAGGGATACGCAGTATTTT. Translating gives CASSFAAKRDTQYF. The complete variable domain, with remaining parts taken from reference TRBV7-8 and TRBJ2-3, reads GAGVSQSPRYKVAKRGQDVALRCDPISGHVSLFWYQQALGQGPEFLTYFQNEAQLDKSGLPSDRFFAERPEGSVSTLKIQRTQQEDSAVYLCASSFAAKRDTQYFGPGTRLTVL.

The rearrangement uses TRBV20-1 and TRBJ2-1, with D possibly TRBD2 on 5 matching bases. Germline values: CDR1 DFQATT, CDR2 SNEGSKA (reference sequence). The CDR3 contains 15 residues. Trimming took off 3 bases at V and 3 bases at J, with 15 bases between the two ends. CDR3 residues: CSASMRAGSYNEQFF. The CDR3 nucleotides read TGCAGTGCTAGTATGCGGGCCGGTAGCTACAATGAGCAGTTCTTC.

The chain uses TRBV5-1 and TRBJ2-7, with D unclear. V lost 1 base to trimming and J lost 2 bases, with 10 bases between them. This CDR3 is 14 amino acids long. Germline CDR1 reads SGHRS; CDR2 reads YFSETQ. The DNA of the CDR3 is TGCGCCAGCAGCTTGTTGTCCTATACCTACGAGCAGTACTTC. Translating gives CASSLLSYTYEQYF.

Turning to this clone: Different DNA sequences within this sample yield the same CDR3. The chain is built from TRBV29-1 and TRBJ2-6; D remains ambiguous. Germline-derived CDR1 and CDR2 are SQVTM and ANQGSEA. This CDR3 contains 13 residues. Trimming took off 5 bases at V and 0 bases at J, with 5 bases between the two ends. The chain's CDR3 is CSVKVSGANVLTF. The CDR3 DNA follows: TGCAGCGTTAAGGTCTCTGGGGCCAACGTCCTGACTTTC.

This chain uses TRBV5-1 with TRBJ2-1, with 8 positions matching TRBD1. This CDR3 is built from 15 residues. Trimming cost V 2 bases and J 7 bases; bases outside gene matches: 8. Germline V gene lookup returns CDR1 SGHRS and CDR2 YFSETQ. The CDR3 region is CASSFIPTGENEQFF. The CDR3 DNA sequence: TGCGCCAGCAGCTTCATCCCGACAGGGGAAAATGAGCAGTTCTTC.

The V call is TRBV18, the J call TRBJ1-5; no reliable D call. The CDR3 sequence is 13 residues long. Trimming stripped 3 bases from V and 4 bases from J, with 7 bases between. Germline loops: CDR1 KGHSH, CDR2 LQKENI. The CDR3 sequence: CASSPSLNQPQHF. The CDR3 nucleotides are TGTGCCAGCTCACCTTCTCTTAATCAGCCCCAGCATTTT.

The chain combines TRBV7-2 with TRBJ2-7; weak D call: TRBD1 (5 bases). Germline V lookup: CDR1 SGHTA, CDR2 FQGNSA. The CDR3 consists of 13 residues. The germline V and J ends were trimmed by 5 bases and 10 bases, with 18 bases remaining between them. The CDR3 is CASSARVPYGQYF. CDR3 DNA: TGTGCCAGCAGCGCCAGGGTGCCCTACGGCCAGTACTTC.

A single count supports this clone. This chain links TRBV30 with TRBJ1-5; unclear D gene. Trimming took 4 bases from V and 3 from J, leaving 16 bases between them. Germline loops: CDR1 GTSNPN, CDR2 SVGIG (reference sequence). The CDR3 is 15 residues long. The CDR3 sequence is CAWTKKGGLNQPQHF. The CDR3 coding sequence is TGTGCCTGGACCAAAAAAGGAGGTCTCAATCAGCCCCAGCATTTT.